This entry concerns a single TCR beta chain. This specimen belongs to a study of OX40 agonist ivuxolimab in advanced cancers. The CDR3 is 14 residues long. In germline, CDR1 is ENHRY, CDR2 SYGVKD. V trimming: 2 bases; J trimming: 2 bases; junction bases outside the gene matches: 3. Some clones are missing from TCRdb's copy, which holds only in-frame ones; the method was immunoSEQ multiplex PCR. Among about 35,000 clones listed, 84% were seen once. This sequence joins TRBV10-3 and TRBJ2-7; 7 bases agree with TRBD1. The clonotype was recovered from an adult with an advanced solid tumor such as melanoma, head and neck, liver or kidney cancer. Sample: CD4+ or CD8+ T cells sorted from blood, taken in a trial of the OX40 agonist ivuxolimab. This chain's CDR3 is CAISEEQGTYEQYF. The CDR3 DNA follows: TGTGCCATCAGTGAGGAACAGGGGACCTACGAGCAGTACTTC.